One and the same sample provided the 21 T cell receptor beta chains below, sequenced in a study of OX40 agonist ivuxolimab in advanced cancers. Using immunoSEQ multiplex PCR, the repertoire was profiled, and TCRdb retains in-frame clones only, with some absent. The table lists fewer than 90,000 clones, roughly 87% of them singletons. Specimen: CD4+ or CD8+ T cells sorted from blood, collected in a trial of the OX40 agonist ivuxolimab. These receptors were taken from an adult with an advanced solid tumor such as melanoma, head and neck, liver or kidney cancer.

V usage is TRBV18 and J usage is TRBJ1-5; D is uncertain. The CDR3 spans 15 residues. The germline gives CDR1 KGHSH, CDR2 LQKENI. The germline V and J ends were trimmed by 6 bases and 1 base, with 13 bases remaining between them. This chain's CDR3 is CASSRVPISNQPQHF. In nucleotides, the CDR3 is TGTGCCAGCTCCCGGGTCCCAATCAGCAATCAGCCCCAGCATTTT.

The rearrangement uses TRBV5-4 and TRBJ2-2, with D possibly TRBD1 on 6 matching bases. V was clipped by 0 bases and J by 3 bases, with 9 bases between them. Germline CDR1 reads SGHNT; CDR2 reads YYREEE (reference sequence). The CDR3 is 15 amino acids. Here the CDR3 DNA reads TGTGCCAGCAGCTTGGGGAGACAGGACACCGGGGAGCTGTTTTTT. This encodes CASSLGRQDTGELFF.

The chain carries TRBV11-2 and TRBJ2-7, with 10 bases lining up with TRBD2. The CDR3 extends over 16 amino acids. Trimming took 4 bases from V and 2 from J; bases not matched to a gene: 8. The germline gives CDR1 SGHAT, CDR2 FQNNGV. The CDR3 nucleotides are TGTGCCAGCAGCTCACTTAGCGGGAGGCCCCCCTACGAGCAGTACTTC. Its translation: CASSSLSGRPPYEQYF.

This rearrangement joins TRBV19 to TRBJ2-2; TRBD2 agrees at 9 bases. The CDR3 is 16 residues long. The V segment lost 5 bases and the J segment 4 bases; nucleotides outside the gene matches: 8. Germline values: CDR1 LNHDA, CDR2 SQIVND (reference sequence). As DNA, the CDR3 is TGTGCCAGTAGTCGGGTAGCGGGAGAAAGCACCGGGGAGCTGTTTTTT. This encodes CASSRVAGESTGELFF.

The chain recombines TRBV6-1 with TRBJ1-2; D may be TRBD1 (5 bases). Trimming cost V 1 base and J 4 bases, with 10 bases left between them. CDR3 length equals 14 residues. Germline V lookup: CDR1 MNHNS, CDR2 SASEGT. As DNA, the CDR3 is TGTGCCAGCAGTGAAGACAGGAACGTCTATGGCTACACCTTC. Amino acids: CASSEDRNVYGYTF.

V usage is TRBV9 and J usage is TRBJ2-7; 9 nucleotides line up with TRBD2. The CDR3 is 15 residues long. Germline V gene data show CDR1 as SGDLS and CDR2 as YYNGEE. V gave up 1 base and J gave up 2 bases; unmatched junction bases: 4. The CDR3 here is CASSVNSGGPYEQYF. CDR3 bases: TGTGCCAGCAGCGTAAACAGCGGGGGGCCCTACGAGCAGTACTTC.

This clone was picked up one time. CDR3 bases: TGTGCCAGCAGCCCCGTGGGGGGCATGAACACTGAAGCTTTCTTT. It codes for CASSPVGGMNTEAFF. This rearrangement joins TRBV11-2 to TRBJ1-1; D might be TRBD1 (6 bases). The CDR3 loop spans 15 amino acids. V shed 5 bases and J shed 0 bases, with 13 bases lying between them. Germline V CDR1 and CDR2: SGHAT, FQNNGV.

V gene TRBV7-9 combines with J gene TRBJ1-6; TRBD1 aligns across 7 bases. The CDR3 covers 14 residues. The trim removed 3 bases at V and 9 bases at J, leaving 5 bases unmatched. Per germline, CDR1 SEHNR and CDR2 FQNEAQ (reference sequence). The CDR3 sequence: CASSLDGTVSPLHF. CDR3 DNA: TGTGCCAGCAGCTTGGATGGGACAGTTTCACCCCTCCACTTT.

The rearrangement links TRBV28 to TRBJ1-5; a possible D gene is TRBD1 (6 bases). Trimming removed 6 bases from V and 0 bases from J, with 18 bases in between. Germline CDR1 reads MDHEN; CDR2 reads SYDVKM. There are 17 residues in the CDR3. The CDR3 protein is CASSVGGTSYSNQPQHF. The CDR3 region has the DNA TGTGCCAGCAGCGTGGGGGGGACAAGCTATAGCAATCAGCCCCAGCATTTT.

In this sample, this clone turned up once. V is TRBV10-1 and J is TRBJ1-5; 9 nucleotides agree with TRBD1. This CDR3 is built from 15 residues. CDR1 and CDR2 from the germline V gene are WNHNN and SYGVQD (reference sequence). The trim removed 8 bases at V and 3 bases at J, leaving 8 bases unmatched. CDR3 region: CASGDRAFSNQPQHF. As DNA, the CDR3 is TGCGCCAGCGGGGACAGGGCCTTTTCCAATCAGCCCCAGCATTTT.

This clone was found a few times. The genes are TRBV7-8 and TRBJ2-7; 7 bases agree with TRBD1. The length of the CDR3 is 17 residues. CDR1 and CDR2 from the germline V gene are SGHVS and FQNEAQ. J gave up 0 bases and V 2 bases, and 10 bases lay outside the gene matches. This CDR3 reads CASSLITRAGGSYEQYF. The CDR3 DNA is TGTGCCAGCAGCTTAATCACGAGGGCAGGGGGCTCCTACGAGCAGTACTTC.

This sequence joins TRBV11-3 and TRBJ2-2, with 14 bases that match TRBD2. The CDR3 totals 18 residues. The V gene end was trimmed by 4 bases and the J gene end by 4 bases; junction bases not matched to a gene: 8. Germline values: CDR1 SGHNT, CDR2 YENEEA. Here the CDR3 reads CASSSRTSGRSGTGELFF. CDR3 nucleotide sequence: TGTGCCAGCAGCTCGAGGACTAGCGGGAGGTCGGGCACCGGGGAGCTGTTTTTT.

The chain carries TRBV29-1 and TRBJ1-1, with D unresolved. The CDR3 contains 13 residues. The germline gives CDR1 SQVTM, CDR2 ANQGSEA. Between the trimmed V and J ends, which lost 8 bases and 0 bases, there was a span of 13 bases. The DNA for the CDR3 is TGCAGCTCGGGAGGGAAAATGAACACTGAAGCTTTCTTT. Translated, it gives CSSGGKMNTEAFF.

J is TRBJ1-4 and V is TRBV19; 7 bases agree with TRBD1. V lost 6 bases, J lost 7 bases, and 8 bases stayed unmatched. Germline V gene sequence: CDR1 LNHDA, CDR2 SQIVND (reference sequence). This CDR3 is 14 amino acids long. For the CDR3, the DNA is TGTGCCAGTAGAAGCAGGGGGTCTAGTGAAAAACTGTTTTTT. The encoded protein is CASRSRGSSEKLFF.

The chain combines TRBV7-2 with TRBJ1-3; D remains unclear. The CDR3 totals 13 residues. Per the germline V gene, CDR1 is SGHTA and CDR2 is FQGNSA. V dropped 7 bases and J dropped 0 bases, with 7 bases sitting between them. CDR3 DNA sequence: TGTGCCAGCACCTTCCTCTCTGGAAACACCATATATTTT. This sequence encodes CASTFLSGNTIYF.

In its sample, this clone was seen once. V usage is TRBV6-5 and J usage is TRBJ1-4; the match to TRBD1 covers 7 bases. V shed 7 bases, J shed 4 bases, and the junction held 9 bases outside the gene matches. This CDR3 has 15 residues. CDR1 is MNHEY and CDR2 is SVGAGI in the germline V gene. This chain's CDR3 is CASTLGGQFNEKLFF. Written as DNA, the CDR3 is TGTGCCAGCACCTTGGGGGGACAGTTTAATGAAAAACTGTTTTTT.

The chain recombines TRBV7-2 with TRBJ1-1; D might be TRBD1 (6 bases). Between the trimmed V and J ends, which lost 7 bases and 1 base, there was a span of 16 bases. This CDR3 contains 15 residues. Germline V gene sequence: CDR1 SGHTA, CDR2 FQGNSA. The DNA for the CDR3 is TGTGCCAGCACCAGAGGGGGGTTTTGGAACACTGAAGCTTTCTTT. It translates to CASTRGGFWNTEAFF.

V gene TRBV4-2 combines with J gene TRBJ2-2, with TRBD2 as a possible D gene (6 bases). This CDR3 has 16 amino acids. V lost 6 bases and J 3 bases, leaving 17 bases between the germline ends. Germline values: CDR1 LGHNA, CDR2 YNFKEQ. CDR3 protein: CASRSRDLGYTGELFF. CDR3 bases: TGTGCCAGCAGGTCCCGGGACTTGGGGTACACCGGGGAGCTGTTTTTT.

The V and J genes are TRBV15 and TRBJ1-2; 12 bases agree with TRBD1. The CDR3 covers 16 residues. Germline assignment: CDR1 LNHNV and CDR2 YYDKDF (reference sequence). Trimming cost V 3 bases and J 8 bases; bases outside gene matches: 10. The CDR3 DNA sequence: TGTGCCACCAGCAGGGACACCGGGACAGGGGGCAGAGGCTACACCTTC. Translation: CATSRDTGTGGRGYTF. The full variable domain, with the rest looked up from reference TRBV15 and TRBJ1-2, is DAMVIQNPRYQVTQFGKPVTLSCSQTLNHNVMYWYQQKSSQAPKLLFHYYDKDFNNEADTPDNFQSRRPNTSFCFLDIRSPGLGDTAMYLCATSRDTGTGGRGYTFGSGTRLTVV.

Concerning this clone itself: Other DNA sequences in the sample encode the same CDR3. The rearrangement joins TRBV18 to TRBJ1-1, with D maybe TRBD1 (6 bases). Trimming shortened V by 3 bases and J by 4 bases, and 12 bases separated the two germline ends. Per germline, CDR1 KGHSH and CDR2 LQKENI. The length of the CDR3 is 14 residues. The DNA for the CDR3 is TGTGCCAGCTCACCTCTGGGGGCTAGCACTGAAGCTTTCTTT. This codes for CASSPLGASTEAFF.

V is TRBV5-1 and J is TRBJ2-5; D is possibly TRBD1 (6 bases). The DNA matches TRBJ2-7 better at its end, which makes the J call doubtful. Looked up from germline, CDR1 is SGHRS and CDR2 is YFSETQ. The CDR3 consists of 13 residues. The chain's CDR3 is CASSRTDSSEQYF. In DNA, the CDR3 is TGCGCCAGCAGCCGAACGGACAGCTCCGAGCAGTACTTC.